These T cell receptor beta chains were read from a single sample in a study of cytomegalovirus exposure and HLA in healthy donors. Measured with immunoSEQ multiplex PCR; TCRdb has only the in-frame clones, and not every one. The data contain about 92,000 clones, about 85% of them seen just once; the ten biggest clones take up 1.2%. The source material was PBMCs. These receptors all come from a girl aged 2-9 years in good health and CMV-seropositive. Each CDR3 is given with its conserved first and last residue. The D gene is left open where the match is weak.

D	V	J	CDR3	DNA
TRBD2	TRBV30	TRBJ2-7	CAWNKKASGKADRQYF	TGTGCCTGGAACAAGAAGGCTAGCGGGAAAGCAGATCGTCAGTACTTC
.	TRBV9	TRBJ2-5	CASSVATGVSETQYF	TGTGCCAGCAGCGTAGCTACGGGGGTCTCGGAGACCCAGTACTTC
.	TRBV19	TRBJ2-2	CASTWGWDTGELFF	TGTGCCAGTACCTGGGGCTGGGACACCGGGGAGCTGTTTTTT
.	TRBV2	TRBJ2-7	CASTTVGGQSYEQYF	TGTGCCAGCACAACCGTCGGCGGGCAATCCTACGAGCAGTACTTC
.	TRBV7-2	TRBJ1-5	CASSLMGRNQPQHF	TGTGCCAGCAGCTTGATGGGGCGGAATCAGCCCCAGCATTTT
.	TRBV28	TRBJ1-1	CASSFPGGVSRAFF	TGTGCCAGCAGTTTCCCGGGGGGCGTTTCCAGAGCTTTCTTT
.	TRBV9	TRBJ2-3	CASSVEYGSTDTQYF	TGTGCCAGCAGCGTAGAGTACGGGAGCACAGATACGCAGTATTTT
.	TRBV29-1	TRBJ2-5	CSVSRLEQETQYF	TGCAGCGTTTCAAGACTAGAACAAGAGACCCAGTACTTC
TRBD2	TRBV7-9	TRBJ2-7	CASSWGTSGVPYEQYF	TGTGCCAGCAGCTGGGGGACTAGCGGAGTTCCCTACGAGCAGTACTTC
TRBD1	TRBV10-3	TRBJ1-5	CAITGTVDQPQHF	TGTGCCATCACTGGGACAGTCGATCAGCCCCAGCATTTT